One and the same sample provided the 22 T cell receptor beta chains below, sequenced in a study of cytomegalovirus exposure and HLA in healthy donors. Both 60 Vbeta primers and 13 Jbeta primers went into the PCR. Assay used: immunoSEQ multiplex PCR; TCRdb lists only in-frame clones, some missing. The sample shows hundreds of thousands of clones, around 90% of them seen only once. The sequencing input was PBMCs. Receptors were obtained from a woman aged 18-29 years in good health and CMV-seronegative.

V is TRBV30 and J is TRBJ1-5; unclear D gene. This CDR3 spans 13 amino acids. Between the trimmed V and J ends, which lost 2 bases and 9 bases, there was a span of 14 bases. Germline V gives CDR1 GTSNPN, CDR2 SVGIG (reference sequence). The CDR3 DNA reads TGTGCCTGGAGTCGGGAGGCTTCGCGGCCCCAGCATTTT. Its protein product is CAWSREASRPQHF.

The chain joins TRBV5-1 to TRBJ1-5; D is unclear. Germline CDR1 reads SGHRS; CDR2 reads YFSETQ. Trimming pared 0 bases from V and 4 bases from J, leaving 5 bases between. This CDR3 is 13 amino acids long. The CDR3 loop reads CASSLELNQPQHF. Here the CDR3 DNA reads TGCGCCAGCAGCTTGGAACTGAATCAGCCCCAGCATTTT.

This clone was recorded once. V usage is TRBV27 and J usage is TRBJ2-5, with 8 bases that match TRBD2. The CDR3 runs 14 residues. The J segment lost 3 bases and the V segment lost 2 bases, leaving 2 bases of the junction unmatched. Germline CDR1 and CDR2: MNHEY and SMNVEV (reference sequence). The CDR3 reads CASSLISGEETQYF. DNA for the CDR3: TGTGCCAGCAGTTTAATTAGCGGGGAAGAGACCCAGTACTTC.

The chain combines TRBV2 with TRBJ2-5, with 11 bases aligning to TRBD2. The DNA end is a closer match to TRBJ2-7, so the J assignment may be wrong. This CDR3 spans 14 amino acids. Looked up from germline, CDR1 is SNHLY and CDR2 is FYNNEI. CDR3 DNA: TGTGCCAGCAGTTATAGCGGGGGGGCCTACGAGCAGTACTTC. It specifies CASSYSGGAYEQYF.

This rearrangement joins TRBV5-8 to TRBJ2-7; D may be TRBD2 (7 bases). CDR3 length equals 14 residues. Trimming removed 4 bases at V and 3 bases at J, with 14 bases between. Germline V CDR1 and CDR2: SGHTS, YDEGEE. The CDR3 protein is CASSRGGFGYEQYF. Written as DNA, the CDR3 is TGTGCCAGCAGCCGCGGGGGCTTTGGCTACGAGCAGTACTTC.

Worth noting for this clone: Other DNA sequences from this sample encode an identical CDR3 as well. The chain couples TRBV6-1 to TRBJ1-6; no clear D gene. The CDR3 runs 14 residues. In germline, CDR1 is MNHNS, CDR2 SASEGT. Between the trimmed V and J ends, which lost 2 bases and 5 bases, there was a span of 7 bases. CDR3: CASSENRDNSPLHF. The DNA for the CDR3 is TGTGCCAGCAGTGAAAACAGAGATAATTCACCCCTCCACTTT.

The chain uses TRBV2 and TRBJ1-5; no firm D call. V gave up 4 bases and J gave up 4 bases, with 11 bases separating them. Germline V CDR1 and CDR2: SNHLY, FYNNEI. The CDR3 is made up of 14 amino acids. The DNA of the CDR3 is TGTGCCAGCAGTGTTTTCGAGGGAAATCAGCCCCAGCATTTT. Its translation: CASSVFEGNQPQHF.

DNA for the CDR3: TGTGCCAGCAACCCCGACAGGGTTGGCACTGAAGCTTTCTTT. It is translated as CASNPDRVGTEAFF. V is TRBV6-5 and J is TRBJ1-1; 7 nucleotides align to TRBD1. V lost 7 bases and J lost 4; bases outside the gene matches: 9. Germline CDR1 and CDR2: MNHEY and SVGAGI. The CDR3 runs to 14 residues.

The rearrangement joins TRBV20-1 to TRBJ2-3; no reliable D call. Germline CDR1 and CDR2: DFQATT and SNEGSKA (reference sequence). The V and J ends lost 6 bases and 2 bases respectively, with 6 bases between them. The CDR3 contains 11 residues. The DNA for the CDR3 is TGCAGTGCCTACTTCACAGATACGCAGTATTTT. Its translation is CSAYFTDTQYF.

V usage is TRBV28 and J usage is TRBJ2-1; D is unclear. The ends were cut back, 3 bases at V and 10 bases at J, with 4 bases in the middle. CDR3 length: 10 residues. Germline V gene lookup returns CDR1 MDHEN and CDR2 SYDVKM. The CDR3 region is CASSFREQFF. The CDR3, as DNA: TGTGCCAGCAGTTTCCGGGAGCAGTTCTTC.

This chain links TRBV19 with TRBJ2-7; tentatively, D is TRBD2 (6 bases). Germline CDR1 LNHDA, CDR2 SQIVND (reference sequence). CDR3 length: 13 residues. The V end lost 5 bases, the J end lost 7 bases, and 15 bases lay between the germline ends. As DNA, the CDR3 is TGTGCCAGTAGTCCCGGGACGGCGGGGGAGCAGTACTTC. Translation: CASSPGTAGEQYF.

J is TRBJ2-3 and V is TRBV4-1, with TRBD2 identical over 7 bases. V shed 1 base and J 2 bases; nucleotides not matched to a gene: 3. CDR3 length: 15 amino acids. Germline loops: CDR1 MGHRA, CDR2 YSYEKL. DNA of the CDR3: TGCGCCAGCAGCCAAGCGGGGGGAAACACAGATACGCAGTATTTT. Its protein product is CASSQAGGNTDTQYF.

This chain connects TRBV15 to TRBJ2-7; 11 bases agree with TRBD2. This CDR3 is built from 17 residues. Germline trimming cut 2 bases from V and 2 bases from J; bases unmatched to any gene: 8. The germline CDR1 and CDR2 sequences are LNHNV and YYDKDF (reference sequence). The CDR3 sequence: CATSRPGTSGPPYEQYF. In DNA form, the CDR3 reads TGTGCCACCAGCAGACCTGGGACTAGCGGACCCCCCTACGAGCAGTACTTC.

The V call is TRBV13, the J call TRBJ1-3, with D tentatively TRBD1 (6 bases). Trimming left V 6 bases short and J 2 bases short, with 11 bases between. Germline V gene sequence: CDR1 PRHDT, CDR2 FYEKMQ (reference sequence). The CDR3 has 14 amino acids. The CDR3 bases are TGTGCCAGCAGACCCGGGACAACTGGAAACACCATATATTTT. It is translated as CASRPGTTGNTIYF.

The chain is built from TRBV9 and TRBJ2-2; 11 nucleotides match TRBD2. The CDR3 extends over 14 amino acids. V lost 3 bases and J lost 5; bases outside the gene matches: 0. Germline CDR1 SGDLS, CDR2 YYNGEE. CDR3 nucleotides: TGTGCCAGCAGCGCTAGCGGGGGGACCGGGGAGCTGTTTTTT. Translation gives CASSASGGTGELFF.

The CDR3 DNA is TGTGCCAGCAGTTCACCGACAGGGGGGAACTATGGCTACACCTTC. Translated: CASSSPTGGNYGYTF. The rearrangement uses TRBV2 and TRBJ1-2, with TRBD1 matching 9 bases. CDR1 and CDR2 from the germline V gene are SNHLY and FYNNEI. There are 15 residues in the CDR3. With V trimmed by 5 bases and J by 2 bases, 6 bases remained unmatched.

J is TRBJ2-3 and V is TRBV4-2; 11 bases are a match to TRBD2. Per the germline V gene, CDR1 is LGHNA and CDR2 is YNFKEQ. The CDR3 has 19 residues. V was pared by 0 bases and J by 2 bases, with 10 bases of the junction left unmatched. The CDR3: CASSQDSSSGGTHTDTQYF. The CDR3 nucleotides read TGTGCCAGCAGCCAAGATTCGTCTAGCGGGGGGACACACACAGATACGCAGTATTTT.

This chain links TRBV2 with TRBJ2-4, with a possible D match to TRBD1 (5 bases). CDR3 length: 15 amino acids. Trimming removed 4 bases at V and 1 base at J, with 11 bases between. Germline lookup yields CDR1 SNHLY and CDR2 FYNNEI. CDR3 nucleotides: TGTGCCAGCAGTGGACAGCCTCGGGCCAAAAACATTCAGTACTTC. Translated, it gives CASSGQPRAKNIQYF.

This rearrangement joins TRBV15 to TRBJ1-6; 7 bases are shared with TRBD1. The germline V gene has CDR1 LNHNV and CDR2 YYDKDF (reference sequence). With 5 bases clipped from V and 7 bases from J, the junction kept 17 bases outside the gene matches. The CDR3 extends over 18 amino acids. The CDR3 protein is CATSPRTGPLVENSPLHF. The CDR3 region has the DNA TGTGCCACCAGCCCCAGGACAGGCCCTCTCGTAGAAAATTCACCCCTCCACTTT.

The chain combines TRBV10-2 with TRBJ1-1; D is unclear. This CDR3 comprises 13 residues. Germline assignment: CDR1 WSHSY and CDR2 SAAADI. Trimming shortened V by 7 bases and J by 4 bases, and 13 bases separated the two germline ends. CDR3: CASTSSEVTEAFF. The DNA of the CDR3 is TGCGCCAGCACCTCCTCGGAGGTCACTGAAGCTTTCTTT.

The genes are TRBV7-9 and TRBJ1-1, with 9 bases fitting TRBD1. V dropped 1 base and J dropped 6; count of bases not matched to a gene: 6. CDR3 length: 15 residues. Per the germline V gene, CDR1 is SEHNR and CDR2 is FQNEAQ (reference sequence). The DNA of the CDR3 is TGTGCCAGCAGCTTAGTCTTACAGGGGGCGGCTGAAGCTTTCTTT. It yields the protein CASSLVLQGAAEAFF. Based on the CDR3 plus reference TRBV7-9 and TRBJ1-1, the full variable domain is DTGVSQNPRHKITKRGQNVTFRCDPISEHNRLYWYRQTLGQGPEFLTYFQNEAQLEKSRLLSDRFSAERPKGSFSTLEIQRTEQGDSAMYLCASSLVLQGAAEAFFGQGTRLTVV.

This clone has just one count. The CDR3 nucleotides read TGTGCCAGTAGTGTGGAGCCGGAGAACACTGAAGCTTTCTTT. This translates into CASSVEPENTEAFF. V and J are TRBV19 and TRBJ1-1; D gene uncertain. V dropped 5 bases and J dropped 1 base, with 11 bases sitting between them. The CDR3 sequence is 14 residues long. Germline V gives CDR1 LNHDA, CDR2 SQIVND (reference sequence).